One T cell receptor beta chain is described in this entry. This CDR3 spans 15 amino acids. Germline V gives CDR1 KGHSH, CDR2 LQKENI. Germline trimming cut 5 bases from V and 2 bases from J; bases unmatched to any gene: 3. Source study methods: Nucleated cell number was recorded as an estimate derived from reference gene primer amplification. Measured with immunoSEQ multiplex PCR; TCRdb has only the in-frame clones, and not every one. The DNA gave D and trimming, while V, J and clone size come from that table. Of fewer than 250,000 clones in the sample, over 80% were seen once. These data belong to a study of blood T cell repertoires in COVID-19. For the study at large: The United States, Italy and Spain provided the acute and convalescent COVID-19 samples.

V is TRBV18 and J is TRBJ1-4; 9 bases fit TRBD1. The receptor was isolated from a man aged 25 to 45 with COVID-19, enrolled during active disease. The sample comprised peripheral blood. The CDR3 DNA sequence: TGTGCCAGCTCATCACAGGGGGCGACTAATGAAAAACTGTTTTTT. Protein sequence: CASSSQGATNEKLFF.